This entry lists 25 T cell receptor beta chains sequenced from one sample in a study of T-cell memory formation after mild COVID-19. MiXCR, applied by TCRdb to the 5' RACE reads, yields one record per CDR3 protein. The sample holds about 190,000 distinct CDR3 sequences; 18% are singletons and the top ten take 2% to 3%. The sequencing input was PBMCs or a T cell subset sorted from them (not recorded which). The source of these receptors is an adult woman who had mild COVID-19 (a few samples of this study predate the infection). Cell type and time point are not known.

The gene calls are TRBV3-1 and TRBJ1-2, with 9 positions matching TRBD1. V was pared by 5 bases and J by 0 bases, with 10 bases of the junction left unmatched. The germline gives CDR1 LGHDT, CDR2 YNNKEL (reference sequence). The CDR3 contains 17 residues. This CDR3 reads CASSDNRGPTPNYGYTF. The CDR3 bases are TGTGCCAGCAGCGATAACAGGGGGCCCACCCCTAACTATGGCTACACCTTC.

This chain connects TRBV12-3 or TRBV12-4 to TRBJ2-1; D gene ambiguous. The V and J ends lost 5 bases and 5 bases respectively, with 25 bases between them. The CDR3 length is 18 residues. The CDR3 DNA reads TGTGCCAGCAGTCCAGCCTCGAACATAGGTTGGGGTAACAATGAGCAGTTCTTC. Protein product: CASSPASNIGWGNNEQFF.

This clonotype came up a few times. The gene calls are TRBV5-1 and TRBJ1-6; 7 bases are shared with TRBD1. The CDR3 loop spans 15 amino acids. Germline CDR1 is SGHRS and CDR2 is YFSETQ. The V and J ends lost 5 bases and 5 bases, in that order; junction bases with no gene match: 7. CDR3 region: CASRKDRSDNSPLHF. The CDR3, as DNA: TGCGCCAGCAGGAAGGACAGGTCCGATAATTCACCCCTCCACTTT.

CDR3 region: CASSRGPGPIGNTEAFF. CDR3 nucleotides: TGCGCCAGCAGTAGAGGGCCAGGGCCCATCGGGAACACTGAAGCTTTCTTT. The V and J genes are TRBV23-1 and TRBJ1-1; tentatively, D is TRBD1 (5 bases). Being an ORF, TRBV23-1 has a function that is uncertain. V was pared by 5 bases and J by 1 base, with 20 bases between. This CDR3 spans 17 amino acids.

CDR3 sequence (DNA): TGTGCCAGCAGTCGGGACAGGGGGGATTACGAGCAGTACTTC. Encoded protein: CASSRDRGDYEQYF. The V gene is TRBV2, the J gene TRBJ2-7; 11 positions agree with TRBD1. After removal of 5 bases from V and 4 bases from J, the junction contained 4 bases not matched to a gene. The V gene's germline CDR1 is SNHLY and CDR2 FYNNEI. There are 14 residues in the CDR3.

This clonotype was detected only a few times. The CDR3 region is CASRLGTGHQPQHF. The CDR3 bases are TGTGCCAGCAGACTCGGGACAGGCCATCAGCCCCAGCATTTT. The chain couples TRBV12-3 or TRBV12-4 to TRBJ1-5, with 8 bases lining up with TRBD1. The CDR3 runs 14 residues. The V segment lost 6 bases and the J segment 5 bases; nucleotides outside the gene matches: 6.

The chain couples TRBV5-1 to TRBJ1-4, with D hard to call. CDR3 length: 15 residues. The germline V and J ends were trimmed by 0 bases and 7 bases, with 13 bases remaining between them. Per the germline V gene, CDR1 is SGHRS and CDR2 is YFSETQ. The CDR3 here is CASSLGRPLPEKLFF. CDR3 in DNA: TGCGCCAGCAGCTTGGGCAGACCCCTTCCTGAAAAACTGTTTTTT. Filled out from reference TRBV5-1 and TRBJ1-4, the complete variable domain reads KAGVTQTPRYLIKTRGQQVTLSCSPISGHRSVSWYQQTPGQGLQFLFEYFSETQRNKGNFPGRFSGRQFSNSRSEMNVSTLELGDSALYLCASSLGRPLPEKLFFGSGTQLSVL.

The V call is TRBV7-9, the J call TRBJ1-5, with D tentatively TRBD1 (6 bases). Trimming cost V 5 bases and J 3 bases, with 11 bases left between them. Germline assignment: CDR1 SEHNR and CDR2 FQNEAQ (reference sequence). The CDR3 totals 14 residues. The CDR3 region has the DNA TGTGCCAGCAGCCTGGGGGCGGTCAATCAGCCCCAGCATTTT. This translates into CASSLGAVNQPQHF.

This clonotype has only a few counts. This chain uses TRBV6-6 with TRBJ1-1; D remains unclear. The V and J ends lost 0 bases and 6 bases respectively, with 8 bases between them. CDR1 and CDR2 from the germline V gene are MNHNY and SVGAGI (reference sequence). This CDR3 contains 13 residues. In DNA form, the CDR3 reads TGTGCCAGCAGTTACTCCTCCTGGGCTGAAGCTTTCTTT. This codes for CASSYSSWAEAFF.

There are a few counts of this clonotype. This chain connects TRBV20-1 to TRBJ2-4; 7 bases align to TRBD1. This CDR3 is 14 amino acids long. V shed 5 bases and J 0 bases; nucleotides not matched to a gene: 4. Germline V gene data show CDR1 as DFQATT and CDR2 as SNEGSKA (reference sequence). CDR3 in amino acids: CSAVTGLAKNIQYF. DNA of the CDR3: TGCAGTGCTGTGACAGGGCTAGCCAAAAACATTCAGTACTTC.

The chain is built from TRBV7-9 and TRBJ1-5, with a tentative D call TRBD1 (5 bases). V was trimmed by 0 bases and J by 3 bases, leaving 12 bases between them. The CDR3 length is 16 residues. In germline, CDR1 is SEHNR, CDR2 FQNEAQ (reference sequence). CDR3 sequence reads: CASSLARPGLNQPQHF. CDR3 in DNA: TGTGCCAGCAGCTTAGCGAGGCCGGGACTCAATCAGCCCCAGCATTTT.

J is TRBJ2-1 and V is TRBV11-2; the D is unclear. Per germline, CDR1 SGHAT and CDR2 FQNNGV. The CDR3 is 12 residues long. Trimming shortened V by 5 bases and J by 7 bases, and 9 bases separated the two germline ends. CDR3 coding DNA: TGTGCCAGCAGCCCCAACTGGAATGAGCAGTTCTTC. It encodes CASSPNWNEQFF.

This clonotype was seen more than once but under ten times. CDR3 nucleotides: TGTGCCAGCTCACCACCAGGGCAGGGTGTCTATGGCTACACCTTC. Translated, it gives CASSPPGQGVYGYTF. The rearrangement joins TRBV18 to TRBJ1-2, with D maybe TRBD1 (5 bases). Trimming left V 0 bases short and J 4 bases short, with 12 bases between. Germline-derived CDR1 and CDR2 are KGHSH and LQKENI. The CDR3 runs 15 residues. The variable domain in full, with the rest retrieved from reference TRBV18 and TRBJ1-2, is NAGVMQNPRHLVRRRGQEARLRCSPMKGHSHVYWYRQLPEEGLKFMVYLQKENIIDESGMPKERFSAEFPKEGPSILRIQQVVRGDSAAYFCASSPPGQGVYGYTFGSGTRLTVV.

The chain couples TRBV3-1 to TRBJ2-3; D tentatively reads TRBD1 or TRBD2 (5 bases each). Germline assignment: CDR1 LGHDT and CDR2 YNNKEL (reference sequence). V lost 5 bases, J lost 4 bases, and 13 bases lay in between. The CDR3 has 14 amino acids. Here the CDR3 reads CASSGAGGSDTQYF. As DNA, the CDR3 is TGTGCCAGCAGCGGGGCAGGAGGATCAGATACGCAGTATTTT.

This clonotype has only one observation. This chain joins TRBV5-1 and TRBJ1-2, with D possibly matching TRBD1 (6 bases). This CDR3 has 14 residues. The V gene's germline CDR1 is SGHRS and CDR2 YFSETQ. Deletions cut 0 bases from V and 3 bases from J, with 9 bases between. CDR3 nucleotides: TGCGCCAGCAGCTTGGAGCCAGGGGACTATGGCTACACCTTC. Its protein product is CASSLEPGDYGYTF. Full variable domain (remainder filled in from reference TRBV5-1 and TRBJ1-2): KAGVTQTPRYLIKTRGQQVTLSCSPISGHRSVSWYQQTPGQGLQFLFEYFSETQRNKGNFPGRFSGRQFSNSRSEMNVSTLELGDSALYLCASSLEPGDYGYTFGSGTRLTVV.

V gene TRBV7-9 combines with J gene TRBJ1-4, with TRBD1 as a possible D gene (6 bases). Per germline, CDR1 SEHNR and CDR2 FQNEAQ (reference sequence). The CDR3 loop spans 16 amino acids. The germline V and J ends were trimmed by 4 bases and 7 bases, with 19 bases remaining between them. In DNA, the CDR3 is TGTGCCAGCAGCTCAGGCAGGGGAGTTCTGGGTGAAAAACTGTTTTTT. This sequence encodes CASSSGRGVLGEKLFF. The complete variable domain, with remaining parts taken from reference TRBV7-9 and TRBJ1-4, reads DTGVSQNPRHKITKRGQNVTFRCDPISEHNRLYWYRQTLGQGPEFLTYFQNEAQLEKSRLLSDRFSAERPKGSFSTLEIQRTEQGDSAMYLCASSSGRGVLGEKLFFGSGTQLSVL.

The rearrangement links TRBV4-1 to TRBJ1-6; D unresolved. Trimming stripped 5 bases from V and 5 bases from J, with 10 bases between. The CDR3 sequence is 14 residues long. The V gene's germline CDR1 is MGHRA and CDR2 YSYEKL. CDR3 loop: CASSSWEDNSPLHF. As DNA, the CDR3 is TGCGCCAGCAGCTCCTGGGAGGATAATTCACCCCTCCACTTT.

The J gene is TRBJ2-7, the V gene TRBV4-2; D might be TRBD1 (5 bases). In germline, CDR1 is LGHNA, CDR2 YNFKEQ. V lost 2 bases and J lost 3, with 11 bases in between. The CDR3 spans 14 residues. CDR3 in DNA: TGTGCCAGCAGCCAACAAAGGCAGGGCTACGAGCAGTACTTC. Its protein product is CASSQQRQGYEQYF.

The chain uses TRBV18 and TRBJ2-7; D might be TRBD1 (6 bases). Germline-derived CDR1 and CDR2 are KGHSH and LQKENI. The CDR3 totals 15 residues. V was shortened by 3 bases and J by 2 bases, with 14 bases between the two germline ends. The CDR3 is CASSPPGTPPYEQYF. The CDR3 DNA sequence: TGTGCCAGCTCACCCCCCGGGACACCCCCCTACGAGCAGTACTTC.

This CDR3 is CASSIVGGANYGYTF. CDR3 DNA: TGTGCCAGTAGTATAGTCGGGGGGGCTAACTATGGCTACACCTTC. The chain is built from TRBV19 and TRBJ1-2; D is perhaps TRBD1 (5 bases). V lost 1 base and J 0 bases, leaving 9 bases between the germline ends. The CDR3 has 15 amino acids. Germline V gives CDR1 LNHDA, CDR2 SQIVND (reference sequence).

This clonotype was seen a handful of times. The V call is TRBV20-1, the J call TRBJ1-5; D may be TRBD1 (6 bases). The CDR3 totals 14 residues. V was shortened by 5 bases and J by 1 base, with 12 bases between the two germline ends. Germline V gene data show CDR1 as DFQATT and CDR2 as SNEGSKA (reference sequence). As DNA, the CDR3 is TGCAGTGCTTTTACAGGGCGAAGCAATCAGCCCCAGCATTTT. This translates into CSAFTGRSNQPQHF.

This clonotype was recorded a few times. The rearrangement links TRBV20-1 to TRBJ2-7, with a weak D call TRBD1 (6 bases). This CDR3 has 13 residues. Germline values: CDR1 DFQATT, CDR2 SNEGSKA (reference sequence). Trimming took 4 bases from V and 4 from J, leaving 14 bases between them. CDR3 region: CSATGGQSYEQYF. In DNA, the CDR3 is TGCAGTGCTACTGGCGGACAGTCTTACGAGCAGTACTTC.

This clonotype was found a few times. The chain recombines TRBV6-5 with TRBJ1-2; maybe TRBD1 (5 bases). With 3 bases removed from V and 8 bases from J, the gap between germline ends came to 10 bases. Germline V gene sequence: CDR1 MNHEY, CDR2 SVGAGI. The CDR3 is made up of 12 amino acids. The CDR3 loop reads CASSYPGQGYTF. The CDR3 bases are TGTGCCAGCAGTTATCCGGGGCAGGGCTACACCTTC.

J is TRBJ1-4 and V is TRBV27; 9 positions match TRBD1. CDR3 size: 17 residues. V lost 6 bases, J lost 0 bases, and 8 bases stayed unmatched. CDR1 is MNHEY, CDR2 SMNVEV, per germline (reference sequence). CDR3 in DNA: TGTGCCAGCAGGAGGGGACAGGGTCGAACAACTAATGAAAAACTGTTTTTT. Its translation: CASRRGQGRTTNEKLFF.

J is TRBJ1-1 and V is TRBV12-3 or TRBV12-4; 9 nucleotides align to TRBD1. The CDR3 contains 16 residues. J lost 2 bases, V lost 5 bases, and 9 bases had no gene match. The CDR3 DNA sequence: TGTGCCAGCAGTCCGCACAGGGGGCCGATTAACACTGAAGCTTTCTTT. Amino acids: CASSPHRGPINTEAFF.